This T cell receptor beta chain is drawn from a study of T cell responses to AZD1222 COVID-19 vaccine. The data were produced by immunoSEQ multiplex PCR, yet TCRdb's version contains in-frame clones alone and is incomplete. The sample carries 120,000 to 150,000 clones, approximately 88% recorded once. The CDR3 has 13 amino acids. V was shortened by 11 bases and J by 7 bases, with 18 bases between the two germline ends. This chain connects TRBV12-3 or TRBV12-4 to TRBJ1-3; D call uncertain. This sequence originates from an adult who received the MenACWY meningococcal vaccine as a control. Sequencing used peripheral blood, obtained 28 days after the second dose of the MenACWY control vaccine. The CDR3 loop reads CAGLSEVRNTIYF. The CDR3 DNA reads TGTGCCGGCCTCTCAGAAGTAAGGAACACCATATATTTT.